The present entry profiles one T cell receptor (beta chain) with its context. These data are taken from a study of blood T cell repertoires in COVID-19. This study enrolled people aged 18 to 89 from under 25 US geographic areas. TCRdb's copy holds only in-frame clones and misses some; the assay was immunoSEQ multiplex PCR. The data hold approximately 230,000 clones, with just over 85% observed a single time. Sequenced input: PBMCs or T cells enriched from blood (not recorded which). This sequence was found in a man aged 18 to 30 who had recovered from COVID-19.

The CDR3 here is CASSEGERGETQYF. The CDR3 nucleotides read TGTGCCAGCAGTGAGGGGGAGAGGGGAGAGACCCAGTACTTC. This sequence joins TRBV28 and TRBJ2-5; tentative D call: TRBD1 (6 bases). The V gene lost 5 bases and the J gene lost 4 bases, with 14 bases spanning the gap. Germline V lookup: CDR1 MDHEN, CDR2 SYDVKM. This CDR3 is built from 14 residues.